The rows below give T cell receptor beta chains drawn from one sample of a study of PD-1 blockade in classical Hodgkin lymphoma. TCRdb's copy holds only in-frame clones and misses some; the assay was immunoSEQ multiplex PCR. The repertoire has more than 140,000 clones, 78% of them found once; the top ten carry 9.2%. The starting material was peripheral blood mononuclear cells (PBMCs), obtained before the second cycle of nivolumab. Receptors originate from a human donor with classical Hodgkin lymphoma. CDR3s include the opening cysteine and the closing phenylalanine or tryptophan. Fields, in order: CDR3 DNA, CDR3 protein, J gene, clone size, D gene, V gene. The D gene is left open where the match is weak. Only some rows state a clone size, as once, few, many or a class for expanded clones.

TGTGCCAGCAGTTTATTAGCCTCCGGGACGGCGAACACTGAAGCTTTCTTT | CASSLLASGTANTEAFF | TRBJ1-1 | - | - | TRBV28
TGTGCCAGCAGCCCGGGACAGGGCGAAATCTATGGCTACACCTTC | CASSPGQGEIYGYTF | TRBJ1-2 | - | TRBD1 | TRBV7-3
TGTGCCAGCAGTCCTGTTCACTCTGGGGCCAACGTCCTGACTTTC | CASSPVHSGANVLTF | TRBJ2-6 | once | - | TRBV28
TGTGCCAGCAGACCTGACGGTCTGCAGTACTTC | CASRPDGLQYF | TRBJ2-7 | - | - | TRBV2
TGTGCCAGCAGTGAAAGCGGCAGCTCCTATGGCTACACCTTC | CASSESGSSYGYTF | TRBJ1-2 | - | - | TRBV6-1
TGTGCCATCAGTGAATGGGAGAACACTGAAGCTTTCTTT | CAISEWENTEAFF | TRBJ1-1 | - | - | TRBV10-3
TGTGCCAGCAGCTTTTGGTGGGCAGGGGCGCAGGCCCATAATGAAAAACTGTTTTTT | CASSFWWAGAQAHNEKLFF | TRBJ1-4 | - | - | TRBV5-6
TGTGCCAGCAGAGCGGGACTAGCGGGAGTTCCGGGGGGCTCCTACGAGCAGTACTTC | CASRAGLAGVPGGSYEQYF | TRBJ2-7 | - | TRBD2 | TRBV7-9
TGCGCCAGCAGCGTATCAGGGTGGGAGTTCAAAAAACTGTTTTTT | CASSVSGWEFKKLFF | TRBJ1-4 | - | - | TRBV5-1
TGTGCCAGCGGAGGCAGGCTAGCCACCGGGGAGCTGTTTTTT | CASGGRLATGELFF | TRBJ2-2 | - | - | TRBV2
TGTGCCAGCAGGAGGACAGGGCAAGGGACTGAAGCTTTCTTT | CASRRTGQGTEAFF | TRBJ1-1 | - | TRBD1 | TRBV2
TGTGCCAGCAGCGACCCAGTAGTCGAGACCCAGTACTTC | CASSDPVVETQYF | TRBJ2-5 | - | - | TRBV7-2
TGTGCCAGCAGCGGGTTTGGTACAGGGGGTAGGGCTTTCTTT | CASSGFGTGGRAFF | TRBJ1-1 | - | TRBD1 | TRBV9
TGTGCCACCTCCTGGCGGGGGGGTGAGACCCAGTACTTC | CATSWRGGETQYF | TRBJ2-5 | - | TRBD2 | TRBV6-4
TGTGCCATCAGCCTAGCGGGAGGTAGAGAGACCCAGTACTTC | CAISLAGGRETQYF | TRBJ2-5 | - | TRBD2 | TRBV10-3
TGTGCCAGCAGCTTAGATCGGGTCTACGAGCAGTACTTC | CASSLDRVYEQYF | TRBJ2-7 | once | - | TRBV11-2
TGTGCCAGCAGATGGGACCAAGAGACCCAGTACTTC | CASRWDQETQYF | TRBJ2-5 | - | - | TRBV5-4
TGTGCCACCAGCAGAGTCGGGGGCTCCTACGAGCAGTACTTC | CATSRVGGSYEQYF | TRBJ2-7 | - | - | TRBV15
TGTGCCAGCAGCTTAGCTTGGACAGGGGGAAAGGTGGTGTACGAGCAGTACTTC | CASSLAWTGGKVVYEQYF | TRBJ2-7 | - | TRBD1 | TRBV7-8
TGTGCCAGCAGCCCGGTAGGTGGTCTCCGCAATGAGCAGTTCTTC | CASSPVGGLRNEQFF | TRBJ2-1 | once | - | TRBV7-2
TGCAGCGTTGGACAGGCGACTAATGAAAAACTGTTTTTT | CSVGQATNEKLFF | TRBJ1-4 | - | - | TRBV29-1
TGTGCCAGCAGCCGAAAGACAGGGACTAACTATGGCTACACCTTC | CASSRKTGTNYGYTF | TRBJ1-2 | - | TRBD1 | TRBV2
TGTGCCAGCAGCTTAGTTAAGTCGAACACCGGGGAGCTGTTTTTT | CASSLVKSNTGELFF | TRBJ2-2 | - | - | TRBV5-6
TGTGCCAGCGGACATTCTGGGGCCAACGTCCTGACTTTC | CASGHSGANVLTF | TRBJ2-6 | - | - | TRBV7-3
TGTGCCTGGAACCGGGACAGGGTCCCTGGGGCCAACGTCCTGACTTTC | CAWNRDRVPGANVLTF | TRBJ2-6 | - | TRBD1 | TRBV30
TGTGCCAGCAGCGTAGAAACAGGGGTTGACACTGAAGCTTTCTTT | CASSVETGVDTEAFF | TRBJ1-1 | - | TRBD1 | TRBV9
TGTGCCAGCAGCAAAGCGCCGGGACTAGCGGGAGGAGAGTTGGGGAGCAATGAGCAGTTCTTC | CASSKAPGLAGGELGSNEQFF | TRBJ2-1 | once | - | TRBV21-1
TGTGCCAGCAGCTTGGGACAGGGGCCCACAGATACGCAGTATTTT | CASSLGQGPTDTQYF | TRBJ2-3 | - | TRBD1 | TRBV5-5
TGTGCCGGCCTCCACGCGGGTCAACACGAGCAGTACTTC | CAGLHAGQHEQYF | TRBJ2-7 | - | - | TRBV19
TGTGCCAGCAGCGTAGGGAGCACAGATACGCAGTATTTT | CASSVGSTDTQYF | TRBJ2-3 | - | - | TRBV9
TGCGCCAGCAGCCAACTACTTGGACCGGATCATAGGACCCAGTACTTC | CASSQLLGPDHRTQYF | TRBJ2-5 | - | - | TRBV4-1
TGTGCCAGCAGCTTGAAAGGGTTGGGCAATCAGCCCCAGCATTTT | CASSLKGLGNQPQHF | TRBJ1-5 | - | - | TRBV13
TGCGCCAGCAGCTTTCGCGGGGAGATGAACACTGAAGCTTTCTTT | CASSFRGEMNTEAFF | TRBJ1-1 | - | - | TRBV5-1
TGCGCCAGCAGCAAAACAGGCTATCAGCCCCAGCATTTT | CASSKTGYQPQHF | TRBJ1-5 | - | - | TRBV4-1
TGTGCCAGCAGCGCTGGCGATGGGATTCAGCCCCAGCATTTT | CASSAGDGIQPQHF | TRBJ1-5 | - | - | TRBV9
TGTGCCAGCAGCCGTCGCGAGAGCTCCTACAATGAGCAGTTCTTC | CASSRRESSYNEQFF | TRBJ2-1 | - | - | TRBV7-2
TGTGCCAGCAGCCGTAGCGGGTCGAACACCGGGGAGCTGTTTTTT | CASSRSGSNTGELFF | TRBJ2-2 | - | TRBD2 | TRBV7-2
TGTGCCTCAGGGGTTCAGCCCCAGCATTTT | CASGVQPQHF | TRBJ1-5 | few | - | TRBV19
TGTGCCAGCAGCTTCGACAGGGGATCAGATACGCAGTATTTT | CASSFDRGSDTQYF | TRBJ2-3 | few | TRBD1 | TRBV11-2